The entry that follows covers one TCR beta chain sequence. Its target is unknown. Sequencing used immunoSEQ multiplex PCR; TCRdb keeps in-frame clones, though not all of them. This sample has about 70,000 clones; approximately 90% occur once, and the top ten carry roughly 8%. This record belongs to a study of OX40 agonist ivuxolimab in advanced cancers. Across the study: Patients in dose escalation had liver, melanoma, kidney or head and neck cancers. Study findings and constraints: By week 6 at 0.1 to 3.0 mg/kg, blood CD4+ and CD8+ T cells had expanded clonally. More expanded clones were seen, on average, in CD8+ T cells than in CD4+.

The V gene's germline CDR1 is SQVTM and CDR2 ANQGSEA. Trimming stripped 4 bases from V and 0 bases from J, with 12 bases between. The CDR3 runs 14 residues. The rearrangement links TRBV29-1 to TRBJ1-2; D is perhaps TRBD1 (6 bases). The sample in question was CD4+ or CD8+ T cells sorted from blood, obtained in a trial of the OX40 agonist ivuxolimab. This clonotype was obtained from an adult with an advanced solid tumor such as melanoma, head and neck, liver or kidney cancer. The DNA for the CDR3 is TGCAGCGTTGGCGACAGGCTTGCTAACTATGGCTACACCTTC. This codes for CSVGDRLANYGYTF.